Presented here are 12 T cell receptor beta chains from one specimen sequenced in a study of blood T cells in healthy people across ages. Sample-barcoded 5' priming and a J-beta primer mix drove a second PCR of roughly 6 to 12 cycles. TCRdb re-derived calls from the 5' RACE reads in MiXCR, one entry per CDR3 protein. The data contain fewer than 700,000 distinct CDR3 sequences, around 48% of them singletons. Sequencing used blood. Receptor source: a man older than 75 in good health.

V gene TRBV2 combines with J gene TRBJ2-1; a possible D gene is TRBD2 (5 bases). Germline CDR1 reads SNHLY; CDR2 reads FYNNEI. The V gene lost 4 bases and the J gene lost 9 bases, with 16 bases spanning the gap. The CDR3 covers 14 residues. As DNA, the CDR3 is TGTGCCAGCAGTGGTAGTGGGAGTAGGGTTGAGCAGTTCTTC. It encodes CASSGSGSRVEQFF.

The chain is built from TRBV12-3 or TRBV12-4 and TRBJ2-5, with TRBD2 matching 8 bases. This CDR3 has 14 residues. With 4 bases clipped from V and 5 bases from J, the junction kept 6 bases outside the gene matches. CDR3 in DNA: TGTGCCAGCAGTTGGACTAGCCGTGGGGAGACCCAGTACTTC. Protein product: CASSWTSRGETQYF.

This clonotype is a singleton in its sample. This rearrangement joins TRBV19 to TRBJ2-1; possible D gene TRBD1, 5 bases. The V gene lost 7 bases and the J gene lost 0 bases, with 13 bases spanning the gap. Germline CDR1 is LNHDA and CDR2 is SQIVND (reference sequence). This CDR3 spans 15 amino acids. The CDR3 loop reads CASISRADSYNEQFF. CDR3 DNA: TGTGCCAGTATAAGCAGGGCGGACTCCTACAATGAGCAGTTCTTC.

This clonotype was seen only a few times. The rearrangement joins TRBV29-1 to TRBJ2-4; possibly TRBD2 for D (6 bases). The CDR3 runs 15 residues. The V gene's germline CDR1 is SQVTM and CDR2 ANQGSEA. Trimming took 0 bases from V and 5 from J, leaving 14 bases between them. The CDR3 nucleotides read TGCAGCGTTGAAGAGGGTTGGGAGGCCGAAAACATTCAGTACTTC. Translating gives CSVEEGWEAENIQYF.

The rearrangement uses TRBV29-1 and TRBJ2-1; D perhaps matches TRBD1 (6 bases). The CDR3 runs to 14 residues. Per germline, CDR1 SQVTM and CDR2 ANQGSEA. With 4 bases removed from V and 3 bases from J, the gap between germline ends came to 13 bases. The CDR3 DNA follows: TGCAGCGTTGCAAGATCAGGGGTCTACAATGAGCAGTTCTTC. This codes for CSVARSGVYNEQFF.

V is TRBV2 and J is TRBJ2-1, with 7 bases lining up with TRBD1. The CDR3 sequence is 15 residues long. CDR1 and CDR2 from the germline V gene are SNHLY and FYNNEI. The junction had 8 bases not matched to a gene; V was cut back by 7 bases and J by 2 bases. This chain's CDR3 is CASTTDREPYNEQFF. The DNA of the CDR3 is TGTGCCAGCACCACTGACAGGGAGCCCTACAATGAGCAGTTCTTC.

The genes are TRBV9 and TRBJ2-5; no reliable D call. The germline CDR1 and CDR2 sequences are SGDLS and YYNGEE. CDR3 length equals 14 residues. Deletions cut 4 bases from V and 4 bases from J, with 14 bases between. CDR3 protein: CASSPRSLRETQYF. DNA of the CDR3: TGTGCCAGCAGCCCCCGCAGTCTCCGAGAGACCCAGTACTTC.

The chain uses TRBV10-3 and TRBJ2-1, with D uncertain. The CDR3 length is 13 residues. Trimming took 6 bases from V and 12 from J, leaving 18 bases between them. CDR1 and CDR2 from the germline V gene are ENHRY and SYGVKD. CDR3: CAISPRAGTLQFF. The CDR3 DNA sequence: TGTGCCATCAGCCCCAGAGCTGGTACCCTGCAGTTCTTC.

This clonotype was seen a single time. This chain links TRBV19 with TRBJ1-6, with 10 bases matching TRBD1. V dropped 5 bases and J dropped 10; count of bases not matched to a gene: 5. The CDR3 is made up of 14 amino acids. The germline V gene has CDR1 LNHDA and CDR2 SQIVND (reference sequence). CDR3 protein: CASSDRGRGSPLHF. The CDR3 DNA follows: TGTGCCAGTAGTGACAGGGGGCGCGGGTCACCCCTCCACTTT. The entire variable domain, with the rest obtained from reference TRBV19 and TRBJ1-6, is as follows: DGGITQSPKYLFRKEGQNVTLSCEQNLNHDAMYWYRQDPGQGLRLIYYSQIVNDFQKGDIAEGYSVSREKKESFPLTVTSAQKNPTAFYLCASSDRGRGSPLHFGNGTRLTVT.

CDR3 residues: CASTKNLAGTEEQFF. For the CDR3, the DNA is TGTGCCAGCACCAAAAACCTAGCGGGAACGGAAGAGCAGTTCTTC. This chain joins TRBV7-2 and TRBJ2-1; TRBD2 agrees at 9 bases. V shed 7 bases, J shed 10 bases, and the junction held 14 bases outside the gene matches. Germline V CDR1 and CDR2: SGHTA, FQGNSA. The CDR3 is 15 residues long. The whole variable domain, filled in from reference TRBV7-2 and TRBJ2-1, reads GAGVSQSPSNKVTEKGKDVELRCDPISGHTALYWYRQSLGQGLEFLIYFQGNSAPDKSGLPSDRFSAERTGGSVSTLTIQRTQQEDSAVYLCASTKNLAGTEEQFFGPGTRLTVL.

This clonotype was picked up a small number of times. The J gene is TRBJ1-5, the V gene TRBV20-1; D is uncertain. V was clipped by 6 bases and J by 2 bases, with 14 bases between them. The germline V gene encodes CDR1 DFQATT and CDR2 SNEGSKA (reference sequence). This CDR3 comprises 14 residues. The CDR3 nucleotides read TGCAGTGCCTTCGAGTTGGGTGGCAATCAGCCCCAGCATTTT. Translated: CSAFELGGNQPQHF.

Only a few counts were recorded for this clonotype. The chain is built from TRBV5-1 and TRBJ2-1, with D perhaps matching TRBD2 (6 bases). V lost 0 bases and J lost 7, with 11 bases in between. The CDR3 has 14 residues. Germline V gene sequence: CDR1 SGHRS, CDR2 YFSETQ. The CDR3 region is CASSLGTRGNEQFF. The CDR3 DNA follows: TGCGCCAGCAGCTTGGGGACTCGGGGGAATGAGCAGTTCTTC.